Below are 18 T cell receptor beta chains sequenced from a single sample in a study of T-cell memory formation after mild COVID-19. TCRdb passed the 5' RACE reads through MiXCR, listing each CDR3 protein once. The sample records 340,000 or so distinct CDR3 sequences, 10% to 15% being singletons. Sequences were obtained from PBMCs or a T cell subset sorted from them (not recorded which). Receptors originate from a man between 18 and 35 years old who had mild COVID-19 (a few samples of this study predate the infection). Cell type and time point are not known.

This clonotype was observed a handful of times. This rearrangement joins TRBV19 to TRBJ2-5, with 11 bases that match TRBD2. With V trimmed by 4 bases and J by 9 bases, 10 bases remained unmatched. In germline, CDR1 is LNHDA, CDR2 SQIVND (reference sequence). The CDR3 consists of 15 residues. Here the CDR3 reads CASSKTSGAPVAQYF. DNA for the CDR3: TGTGCCAGTAGTAAGACTAGCGGGGCCCCAGTGGCCCAGTACTTC.

There are a few counts of this clonotype. The chain is built from TRBV11-2 and TRBJ2-7; 8 nucleotides align to TRBD1. Germline loops: CDR1 SGHAT, CDR2 FQNNGV. The V and J ends lost 5 bases and 2 bases, in that order; junction bases with no gene match: 5. The CDR3 sequence is 14 residues long. The CDR3 region has the DNA TGTGCCAGCAGCATCGGACAGGGTCCCTACGAGCAGTACTTC. It is translated as CASSIGQGPYEQYF. Supplemented by reference TRBV11-2 and TRBJ2-7, the full variable domain reads EAGVAQSPRYKIIEKRQSVAFWCNPISGHATLYWYQQILGQGPKLLIQFQNNGVVDDSQLPKDRFSAERLKGVDSTLKIQPAKLEDSAVYLCASSIGQGPYEQYFGPGTRLTVT.

In this sample, this clonotype turned up a few times. The genes are TRBV19 and TRBJ1-1; D remains unclear. In germline, CDR1 is LNHDA, CDR2 SQIVND (reference sequence). This CDR3 has 13 residues. V lost 9 bases, J lost 0 bases, and 11 bases lay in between. CDR3 loop: CASTTSVNTEAFF. The DNA of the CDR3 is TGTGCCAGCACTACCAGTGTGAACACTGAAGCTTTCTTT.

This clonotype was seen only a few times. This chain connects TRBV19 to TRBJ1-5; D call uncertain. Between the trimmed V and J ends, which lost 6 bases and 6 bases, there was a span of 12 bases. Germline CDR1 reads LNHDA; CDR2 reads SQIVND (reference sequence). The CDR3 covers 13 residues. In DNA, the CDR3 is TGTGCCAGTAGCCTACATAGTTCTCAGCCCCAGCATTTT. Translation gives CASSLHSSQPQHF.

This chain connects TRBV7-6 to TRBJ1-6, with D tentatively TRBD1 (5 bases). This CDR3 has 16 amino acids. The germline V gene has CDR1 SGHVS and CDR2 FNYEAQ. Trimming left V 1 base short and J 5 bases short, with 12 bases between. The CDR3 nucleotides read TGTGCCAGCAGCTTAGTGGGGGGAAATAATAATTCACCCCTCCACTTT. Its translation is CASSLVGGNNNSPLHF.

V is TRBV20-1 and J is TRBJ2-2, with D tentatively TRBD1 or TRBD2 (5 bases each). Germline assignment: CDR1 DFQATT and CDR2 SNEGSKA (reference sequence). V shed 3 bases and J shed 4 bases, with 15 bases lying between them. The CDR3 loop spans 15 amino acids. The CDR3 is CSARVRPGSTGELFF. The CDR3 DNA is TGCAGTGCTAGGGTTCGTCCAGGGAGCACCGGGGAGCTGTTTTTT.

There are a few counts of this clonotype. V is TRBV4-1 and J is TRBJ2-1, with D unresolved. Per the germline V gene, CDR1 is MGHRA and CDR2 is YSYEKL. This CDR3 has 16 residues. V dropped 6 bases and J dropped 2 bases, with 17 bases sitting between them. The CDR3 region is CASSDTTAGAYNEQFF. CDR3 sequence (DNA): TGCGCCAGCAGTGACACGACCGCAGGCGCCTACAATGAGCAGTTCTTC.

This clonotype was counted only a few times. V is TRBV18 and J is TRBJ2-3; the D gene is possibly TRBD2 (6 bases). This CDR3 comprises 16 residues. Germline assignment: CDR1 KGHSH and CDR2 LQKENI. Trimming removed 4 bases at V and 8 bases at J, with 22 bases between. The CDR3 DNA sequence: TGTGCCAGCTCACGGTCTTGGCGGGGTAGCATCGGTACGCAGTATTTT. Its translation is CASSRSWRGSIGTQYF.

This clonotype was recorded a few times. The chain is built from TRBV20-1 and TRBJ1-2; D may be TRBD1 (5 bases). Germline V gives CDR1 DFQATT, CDR2 SNEGSKA (reference sequence). The CDR3 consists of 13 residues. V dropped 3 bases and J dropped 7 bases, with 15 bases sitting between them. This CDR3 reads CSASLMGLVGYTF. DNA of the CDR3: TGCAGTGCTAGTTTGATGGGACTTGTTGGCTACACCTTC.

At least ten counts were recorded for this clonotype. The chain combines TRBV12-3 or TRBV12-4 with TRBJ2-7, with 10 bases lining up with TRBD2. The trim removed 1 base at V and 3 bases at J, leaving 6 bases unmatched. This CDR3 has 16 residues. CDR3 loop: CASSLDPGLASYEQYF. CDR3 DNA: TGTGCCAGCAGTTTAGACCCGGGACTAGCGAGCTACGAGCAGTACTTC.

This clonotype was detected only a few times. The chain employs TRBV7-3 and TRBJ2-5, with 11 bases matching TRBD2. Germline V gene lookup returns CDR1 SGHTA and CDR2 FQGTGA. The CDR3 is 17 residues long. The trim removed 5 bases at V and 2 bases at J, leaving 10 bases unmatched. The CDR3 DNA reads TGTGCCAGCAGCGGATCCGGGACTAGCGGCGCTCAAGAGACCCAGTACTTC. Protein product: CASSGSGTSGAQETQYF.

This clonotype came up a few times. The gene calls are TRBV5-1 and TRBJ2-2, with 12 bases matching TRBD2. This CDR3 has 16 amino acids. V lost 4 bases and J lost 5; bases outside the gene matches: 6. Per germline, CDR1 SGHRS and CDR2 YFSETQ. The CDR3 nucleotides read TGCGCCAGCAGCAACCCTAGCGGGGGGGCAACCGGGGAGCTGTTTTTT. It translates to CASSNPSGGATGELFF.

This clonotype occurred a few times. V usage is TRBV18 and J usage is TRBJ1-2; tentatively, D is TRBD1 (5 bases). Germline V gene data show CDR1 as KGHSH and CDR2 as LQKENI. V lost 3 bases, J lost 0 bases, and 11 bases lay in between. The CDR3 runs to 15 residues. Written as DNA, the CDR3 is TGTGCCAGCTCACCGGGGCAGGACCCTAACTATGGCTACACCTTC. Encoded protein: CASSPGQDPNYGYTF.

J is TRBJ1-3 and V is TRBV12-3 or TRBV12-4; a weak D match, TRBD1 (5 bases). The CDR3 has 18 amino acids. Trimming removed 1 base at V and 0 bases at J, with 16 bases between. CDR3 nucleotide sequence: TGTGCCAGCAGTTTAGGGGCTCGACAGCTTGCCTCTGGAAACACCATATATTTT. The encoded protein is CASSLGARQLASGNTIYF.

This clonotype was found a few times. The CDR3 nucleotides read TGCAGCGTTGTCCGGACAGGGGCCGGGGAGACCCAGTACTTC. It specifies CSVVRTGAGETQYF. The chain carries TRBV29-1 and TRBJ2-5, with TRBD1 identical over 9 bases. J lost 5 bases, V lost 4 bases, and 8 bases had no gene match. Per germline, CDR1 SQVTM and CDR2 ANQGSEA. This CDR3 has 14 residues.

This clonotype has only a few counts. The genes are TRBV28 and TRBJ2-6; no definite D call. The CDR3 spans 15 residues. Trimming took off 6 bases at V and 2 bases at J, with 11 bases between the two ends. Germline CDR1 reads MDHEN; CDR2 reads SYDVKM. Written as DNA, the CDR3 is TGTGCCAGCAGCCCAGAGGCCCCTGGGGCCAACGTCCTGACTTTC. It encodes CASSPEAPGANVLTF.

This chain links TRBV6-2 or TRBV6-3 with TRBJ2-3, with D perhaps being TRBD1 or TRBD2 (5 bases each). V lost 7 bases to trimming and J lost 2 bases, with 19 bases between them. The germline V gene has CDR1 MNHEY and CDR2 SVGEGT. The CDR3 spans 16 residues. The CDR3 DNA reads as TGTGCCAGCACCAATCTGGGGGAGCAGAACACAGATACGCAGTATTTT. Its translation: CASTNLGEQNTDTQYF.

There are a few counts of this clonotype. The chain employs TRBV5-4 and TRBJ2-1, with a possible D match to TRBD1 (6 bases). Between the trimmed V and J ends, which lost 3 bases and 0 bases, there was a span of 13 bases. This CDR3 has 16 amino acids. The germline V gene encodes CDR1 SGHNT and CDR2 YYREEE (reference sequence). The CDR3 DNA reads TGTGCCAGCAGCTCGAACGGACAGATCTCCTACAATGAGCAGTTCTTC. Its protein product is CASSSNGQISYNEQFF.